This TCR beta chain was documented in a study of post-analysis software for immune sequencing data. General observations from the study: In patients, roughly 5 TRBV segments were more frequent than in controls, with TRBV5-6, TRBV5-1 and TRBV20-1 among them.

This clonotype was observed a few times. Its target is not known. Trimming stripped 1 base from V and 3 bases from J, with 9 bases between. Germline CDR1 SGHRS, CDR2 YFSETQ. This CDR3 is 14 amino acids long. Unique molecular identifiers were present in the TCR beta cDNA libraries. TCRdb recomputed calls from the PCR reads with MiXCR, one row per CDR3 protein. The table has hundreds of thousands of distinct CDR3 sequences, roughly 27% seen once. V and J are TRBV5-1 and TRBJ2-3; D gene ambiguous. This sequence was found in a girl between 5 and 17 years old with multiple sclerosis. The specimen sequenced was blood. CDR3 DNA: TGCGCCAGCAGCTTGAGGCAGACTACAGATACGCAGTATTTT. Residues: CASSLRQTTDTQYF.